The rows below give T cell receptor beta chains drawn from one sample of a study of regulatory T cells in long-lasting Graves disease. Each CDR3 protein is one row after TCRdb ran MiXCR on the multiplex PCR reads. The sample has around 480,000 distinct CDR3 sequences, around 15% seen once. These same records also appear under a second study, on T cells in Graves' hyperthyroidism and ophthalmopathy.

Sequenced material: peripheral blood mononuclear cells (PBMCs), taken at new diagnosis, from a patient treated with antithyroid drugs. The origin of the receptors is a woman aged 35-65 years with Graves disease. Both conserved end residues are part of each CDR3. Fields, in order: D gene, V gene, J gene, clone size, CDR3 protein, CDR3 DNA. The D gene is left open where the match is weak. Clone sizes are given selectively: once, few, many, or a class where the clone is expanded.

d_call: -; v_call: TRBV5-5; j_call: TRBJ1-5; clone_size: once; cdr3_aa: CASSLGTGPQHF; cdr3_nt: TGTGCCAGCAGCTTGGGCACCGGGCCCCAGCATTTT
d_call: -; v_call: TRBV5-1; j_call: TRBJ1-4; clone_size: -; cdr3_aa: CASSPGDNEKLFF; cdr3_nt: TGCGCCAGCAGCCCGGGAGATAATGAAAAACTGTTTTTT
d_call: -; v_call: TRBV5-6; j_call: TRBJ1-1; clone_size: many; cdr3_aa: CASSLVAGDNMNTEAFF; cdr3_nt: TGTGCCAGCAGCTTGGTGGCAGGGGATAACATGAACACTGAAGCTTTCTTT
d_call: -; v_call: TRBV20-1; j_call: TRBJ2-1; clone_size: few; cdr3_aa: CSAQGDSSSSSYNEQFF; cdr3_nt: TGCAGTGCTCAAGGAGACAGTTCCTCAAGCTCCTACAATGAGCAGTTCTTC
d_call: -; v_call: TRBV7-2; j_call: TRBJ1-1; clone_size: -; cdr3_aa: CASSHEVSNTEAFF; cdr3_nt: TGTGCCAGCAGTCACGAAGTATCGAACACTGAAGCTTTCTTT
d_call: -; v_call: TRBV7-9; j_call: TRBJ1-4; clone_size: -; cdr3_aa: CASSLAGSDPAEKLFF; cdr3_nt: TGTGCCAGCAGCCTAGCGGGGAGCGACCCTGCTGAAAAACTGTTTTTT
d_call: -; v_call: TRBV28; j_call: TRBJ1-2; clone_size: many; cdr3_aa: CASNSLQGPRGYTF; cdr3_nt: TGTGCCAGTAACTCACTACAGGGCCCTAGGGGCTACACCTTC
d_call: -; v_call: TRBV5-1; j_call: TRBJ2-3; clone_size: few; cdr3_aa: CASSHLDRTDTQYF; cdr3_nt: TGCGCCAGCAGCCACCTCGACAGGACAGATACGCAGTATTTT
d_call: -; v_call: TRBV25-1; j_call: TRBJ2-2; clone_size: -; cdr3_aa: CASSDWPSGTGELFF; cdr3_nt: TGTGCCAGCAGTGACTGGCCCTCGGGGACCGGGGAGCTGTTTTTT
d_call: TRBD1; v_call: TRBV20-1; j_call: TRBJ1-6; clone_size: -; cdr3_aa: CSAREGRGPNSPLHF; cdr3_nt: TGCAGTGCTAGGGAGGGCAGGGGGCCTAATTCACCCCTCCACTTT
d_call: -; v_call: TRBV20-1; j_call: TRBJ2-1; clone_size: -; cdr3_aa: CSADPDISYNEQFF; cdr3_nt: TGCAGTGCCGATCCCGACATTAGCTACAATGAGCAGTTCTTC
d_call: TRBD1; v_call: TRBV10-1; j_call: TRBJ2-7; clone_size: -; cdr3_aa: CAASRGPLYEQYF; cdr3_nt: TGCGCCGCGTCGAGGGGGCCTTTATACGAGCAGTACTTC
d_call: -; v_call: TRBV7-8; j_call: TRBJ1-1; clone_size: many; cdr3_aa: CASSLSDTPNTEAFF; cdr3_nt: TGTGCCAGCAGCTTATCCGACACCCCGAACACTGAAGCTTTCTTT
d_call: -; v_call: TRBV12-3/TRBV12-4; j_call: TRBJ2-1; clone_size: many; cdr3_aa: CASTTDSPYNEQFF; cdr3_nt: TGTGCCAGCACTACAGACAGTCCCTACAATGAGCAGTTCTTC
d_call: -; v_call: TRBV7-8; j_call: TRBJ1-6; clone_size: few; cdr3_aa: CASSLLTSSLVNSPLHF; cdr3_nt: TGTGCCAGCAGCTTATTAACCTCGTCCTTGGTGAATTCACCCCTCCACTTT
d_call: TRBD2; v_call: TRBV20-1; j_call: TRBJ2-3; clone_size: many; cdr3_aa: CSARVLAGSTDTQYF; cdr3_nt: TGCAGTGCTAGAGTACTAGCGGGGAGCACAGATACGCAGTATTTT
d_call: TRBD1; v_call: TRBV28; j_call: TRBJ1-4; clone_size: many; cdr3_aa: CASSLTGVNEKLFF; cdr3_nt: TGTGCCAGCAGTTTAACAGGGGTAAATGAAAAACTGTTTTTT
d_call: -; v_call: TRBV5-5; j_call: TRBJ2-1; clone_size: -; cdr3_aa: CASSLKVPEQFF; cdr3_nt: TGTGCCAGCAGCTTGAAGGTTCCTGAGCAGTTCTTC
d_call: -; v_call: TRBV12-3/TRBV12-4; j_call: TRBJ2-3; clone_size: many; cdr3_aa: CASSSYRENTDTQYF; cdr3_nt: TGTGCCAGCAGTTCCTACAGGGAGAACACAGATACGCAGTATTTT
d_call: -; v_call: TRBV7-9; j_call: TRBJ2-1; clone_size: few; cdr3_aa: CASSSQGINEQFF; cdr3_nt: TGTGCCAGCAGCTCACAGGGTATCAATGAGCAGTTCTTC
d_call: TRBD1; v_call: TRBV7-3; j_call: TRBJ2-5; clone_size: -; cdr3_aa: CASSLTADRAETQYF; cdr3_nt: TGTGCCAGCAGCTTAACGGCAGACAGGGCGGAGACCCAGTACTTC
d_call: TRBD2; v_call: TRBV20-1; j_call: TRBJ2-2; clone_size: few; cdr3_aa: CSAPAEGRVGELFF; cdr3_nt: TGCAGTGCCCCAGCGGAGGGGAGGGTCGGGGAGCTGTTTTTT
d_call: TRBD1; v_call: TRBV5-1; j_call: TRBJ1-2; clone_size: few; cdr3_aa: CASSYSGTGNGYTF; cdr3_nt: TGCGCCAGCAGCTACTCCGGGACAGGGAATGGCTACACCTTC
d_call: -; v_call: TRBV3-1; j_call: TRBJ1-6; clone_size: -; cdr3_aa: CASSQEVGSSYNSPLHF; cdr3_nt: TGTGCCAGCAGCCAAGAGGTAGGGAGCTCCTATAATTCACCCCTCCACTTT
d_call: TRBD1; v_call: TRBV7-2; j_call: TRBJ1-3; clone_size: few; cdr3_aa: CASSRTGASSYVGNTIYF; cdr3_nt: TGTGCCAGCAGCCGGACAGGTGCCTCATCCTATGTTGGAAACACCATATATTTT
d_call: -; v_call: TRBV12-3/TRBV12-4; j_call: TRBJ1-3; clone_size: few; cdr3_aa: CASSFVGFRSGNTIYF; cdr3_nt: TGTGCCAGCAGTTTTGTAGGGTTCCGTTCTGGAAACACCATATATTTT
d_call: TRBD2; v_call: TRBV3-1; j_call: TRBJ2-1; clone_size: many; cdr3_aa: CASSHSSGEVEQFF; cdr3_nt: TGTGCCAGCAGCCATTCTAGCGGGGAGGTTGAGCAGTTCTTC
d_call: -; v_call: TRBV20-1; j_call: TRBJ1-2; clone_size: few; cdr3_aa: CSAMTDNYGYTF; cdr3_nt: TGCAGTGCTATGACAGATAACTATGGCTACACCTTC
d_call: -; v_call: TRBV7-6; j_call: TRBJ1-4; clone_size: few; cdr3_aa: CASSVDYGEKLFF; cdr3_nt: TGTGCCAGCAGCGTTGACTATGGTGAAAAACTGTTTTTT
d_call: -; v_call: TRBV3-1; j_call: TRBJ2-7; clone_size: many; cdr3_aa: CASSQGGSEQYF; cdr3_nt: TGTGCCAGCAGCCAAGGGGGGAGCGAGCAGTACTTC
d_call: -; v_call: TRBV11-2; j_call: TRBJ2-3; clone_size: many; cdr3_aa: CASSLLSGGITDTQYF; cdr3_nt: TGTGCCAGCAGCTTATTGAGTGGCGGGATCACAGATACGCAGTATTTT
d_call: TRBD1; v_call: TRBV7-9; j_call: TRBJ2-5; clone_size: many; cdr3_aa: CASSSTTGGVELGTQYF; cdr3_nt: TGTGCCAGCAGCTCAACGACAGGGGGCGTTGAGTTGGGGACCCAGTACTTC
d_call: -; v_call: TRBV9; j_call: TRBJ1-1; clone_size: many; cdr3_aa: CASSPDSETLEAFF; cdr3_nt: TGTGCCAGCAGCCCCGACAGTGAGACCCTTGAAGCTTTCTTT
d_call: TRBD1; v_call: TRBV5-1; j_call: TRBJ2-1; clone_size: -; cdr3_aa: CASSQPGQGNYNEQFF; cdr3_nt: TGCGCCAGCAGCCAACCGGGACAGGGAAACTACAATGAGCAGTTCTTC
d_call: TRBD2; v_call: TRBV29-1; j_call: TRBJ2-3; clone_size: many; cdr3_aa: CSVERGGTDTQYF; cdr3_nt: TGCAGCGTTGAACGGGGGGGCACAGATACGCAGTATTTT
d_call: -; v_call: TRBV5-5; j_call: TRBJ2-5; clone_size: -; cdr3_aa: CASSLPGRETQYF; cdr3_nt: TGTGCCAGCAGCTTGCCGGGCAGGGAGACCCAGTACTTC
d_call: -; v_call: TRBV19; j_call: TRBJ1-1; clone_size: -; cdr3_aa: CASSPRPGMNTEAFF; cdr3_nt: TGTGCCAGTAGTCCACGACCGGGCATGAACACTGAAGCTTTCTTT
d_call: -; v_call: TRBV3-1; j_call: TRBJ2-7; clone_size: many; cdr3_aa: CASSQVRQGLYEQYF; cdr3_nt: TGTGCCAGCAGCCAAGTGAGACAGGGACTCTACGAGCAGTACTTC
d_call: TRBD1; v_call: TRBV11-2; j_call: TRBJ2-5; clone_size: many; cdr3_aa: CASILGTGGSGQETQYF; cdr3_nt: TGTGCCAGCATCCTGGGAACAGGGGGCTCGGGTCAAGAGACCCAGTACTTC
d_call: TRBD1; v_call: TRBV12-3/TRBV12-4; j_call: TRBJ2-5; clone_size: -; cdr3_aa: CASSVTGTGRETQYF; cdr3_nt: TGTGCCAGCAGCGTGACCGGGACAGGGAGAGAGACCCAGTACTTC
d_call: -; v_call: TRBV28; j_call: TRBJ1-1; clone_size: many; cdr3_aa: CASRPWTPTEAFF; cdr3_nt: TGTGCCAGCAGGCCCTGGACACCCACTGAAGCTTTCTTT
d_call: TRBD1; v_call: TRBV28; j_call: TRBJ1-2; clone_size: many; cdr3_aa: CASSPRGQVVGYGYTF; cdr3_nt: TGTGCCAGCAGTCCGAGGGGACAGGTAGTAGGCTATGGCTACACCTTC
d_call: -; v_call: TRBV12-3/TRBV12-4; j_call: TRBJ1-3; clone_size: few; cdr3_aa: CASSGTPSGNTIYF; cdr3_nt: TGTGCCAGCAGTGGGACACCCTCTGGAAACACCATATATTTT
d_call: -; v_call: TRBV29-1; j_call: TRBJ1-2; clone_size: many; cdr3_aa: CSVEGQSGYTF; cdr3_nt: TGCAGCGTTGAAGGTCAGAGTGGCTACACCTTC
d_call: -; v_call: TRBV27; j_call: TRBJ1-2; clone_size: many; cdr3_aa: CASSFLDSTGYTF; cdr3_nt: TGTGCCAGCAGCTTTCTAGACAGCACTGGCTACACCTTC
d_call: -; v_call: TRBV2; j_call: TRBJ1-2; clone_size: many; cdr3_aa: CASSEARENYGYTF; cdr3_nt: TGTGCCAGCAGTGAGGCCAGGGAAAACTATGGCTACACCTTC
d_call: -; v_call: TRBV12-3/TRBV12-4; j_call: TRBJ1-2; clone_size: few; cdr3_aa: CAITRSGHGYTF; cdr3_nt: TGTGCCATCACGAGATCCGGCCATGGCTACACCTTC
d_call: -; v_call: TRBV19; j_call: TRBJ1-5; clone_size: -; cdr3_aa: CASSAGSPWAWDNQPQHF; cdr3_nt: TGTGCCAGTAGTGCCGGCTCTCCCTGGGCTTGGGACAATCAGCCCCAGCATTTT
d_call: TRBD2; v_call: TRBV15; j_call: TRBJ2-3; clone_size: few; cdr3_aa: CATSRDGTSGSVGTDTQYF; cdr3_nt: TGTGCCACCAGCAGAGATGGGACTAGCGGGTCCGTCGGCACAGATACGCAGTATTTT
d_call: -; v_call: TRBV16; j_call: TRBJ2-1; clone_size: few; cdr3_aa: CASSQSERQRYNEQFF; cdr3_nt: TGTGCCAGCAGCCAATCGGAGAGACAGAGATACAATGAGCAGTTCTTC
d_call: -; v_call: TRBV2; j_call: TRBJ2-7; clone_size: many; cdr3_aa: CATSGDYEQYF; cdr3_nt: TGTGCCACCTCGGGGGACTACGAGCAGTACTTC